A single sample gave rise to the 5 T cell receptor beta chains below, sequenced in a study of blood T cell repertoires in COVID-19. Sequencing used immunoSEQ multiplex PCR; TCRdb keeps in-frame clones, though not all of them. This sample yields roughly 200,000 clones, of which approximately 80% are seen a single time; 11% belongs to the top ten. The sequenced material came from peripheral blood. The receptors here all came from a woman in her 40s with COVID-19, enrolled during active disease.

This chain uses TRBV7-2 with TRBJ2-7; 9 bases fit TRBD1. Germline V CDR1 and CDR2: SGHTA, FQGNSA. The CDR3 spans 13 residues. The ends lost 2 bases at V and 5 bases at J; junction bases unmatched: 1. CDR3 bases: TGTGCCAGCAGCTTAAGGGACAGGGACGAGCAGTACGTC. As protein: CASSLRDRDEQYV.

In regard to this clone: At one end the junction does not follow the germline gene, possibly because of a read error. This chain uses TRBV7-7 with TRBJ2-1, with 12 bases matching TRBD2. The CDR3 covers 15 residues. CDR1 is SSHAT and CDR2 is FNYEAQ in the germline V gene (reference sequence). The CDR3 is CASSLDGLAGNEQFF. As DNA, the CDR3 is TGTGCTAGCAGCTTAGACGGACTAGCGGGGAATGAGCAGTTCTTC. The whole variable domain, filled in from reference TRBV7-7 and TRBJ2-1, reads GAGVSQSPRYKVTKRGQDVTLRCDPISSHATLYWYQQALGQGPEFLTYFNYEAQPDKSGLPSDRFSAERPEGSISTLTIQRTEQRDSAMYRCASSLDGLAGNEQFFGPGTRLTVL.

The genes are TRBV5-4 and TRBJ1-1; D is unclear. The CDR3 length is 13 residues. Trimming shortened V by 2 bases and J by 1 base, and 6 bases separated the two germline ends. Germline CDR1 is SGHNT and CDR2 is YYREEE (reference sequence). CDR3 protein: CASSFGRNTEAFF. DNA of the CDR3: TGTGCCAGCAGCTTTGGGCGGAACACTGAAGCTTTCTTT.

V and J are TRBV28 and TRBJ2-1; 8 bases are a match to TRBD1. V trimming: 7 bases; J trimming: 9 bases; junction bases outside the gene matches: 2. Germline V gives CDR1 MDHEN, CDR2 SYDVKM. The CDR3 extends over 11 amino acids. The CDR3 protein is CASTTGAEQFF. CDR3 nucleotide sequence: TGTGCCAGCACGACAGGGGCTGAGCAGTTCTTC.

This sequence joins TRBV5-6 and TRBJ1-3, with 7 positions matching TRBD1. The V gene's germline CDR1 is SGHDT and CDR2 YYEEEE. V trimming: 7 bases; J trimming: 1 base; junction bases outside the gene matches: 11. The CDR3 is 16 residues long. CDR3 region: CASGQGVQLSGNTIYF. In DNA form, the CDR3 reads TGTGCCAGCGGGCAGGGGGTACAACTGTCTGGAAACACCATATATTTT.